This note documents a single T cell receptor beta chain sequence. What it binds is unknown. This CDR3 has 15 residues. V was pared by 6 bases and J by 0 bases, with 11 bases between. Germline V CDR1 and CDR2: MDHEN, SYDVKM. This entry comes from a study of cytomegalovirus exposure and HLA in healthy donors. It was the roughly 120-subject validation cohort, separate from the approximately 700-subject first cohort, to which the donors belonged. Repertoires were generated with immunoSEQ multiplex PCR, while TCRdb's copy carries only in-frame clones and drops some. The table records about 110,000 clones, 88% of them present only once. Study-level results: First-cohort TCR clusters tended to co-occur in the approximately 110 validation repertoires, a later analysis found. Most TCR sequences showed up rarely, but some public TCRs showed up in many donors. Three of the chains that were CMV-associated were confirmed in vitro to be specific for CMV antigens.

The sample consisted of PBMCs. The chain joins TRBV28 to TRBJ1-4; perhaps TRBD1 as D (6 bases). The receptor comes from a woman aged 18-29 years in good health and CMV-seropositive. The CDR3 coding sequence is TGTGCCAGCAGCCGGACAGCCGCAACTAATGAAAAACTGTTTTTT. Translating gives CASSRTAATNEKLFF.